This record covers a single T cell receptor (beta chain). The antigen remains undetermined. These data are taken from a study of PD-1 blockade in mismatch repair-deficient tumors. Study context: Patients had over ten mismatch repair-deficient cancer types and were previously treated and progressing.

Study conclusions and caveats: Rapid post-treatment expansion, then contraction, generally preceding radiologic response, marked tumor-resident clones.

This CDR3 comprises 15 residues. Germline V CDR1 and CDR2: SQVTM, ANQGSEA. Unmatched junction bases numbered 12, after V lost 6 bases and J lost 4 bases. TCR sequencing covered a few patients who responded to pembrolizumab. Repertoires were generated with immunoSEQ multiplex PCR, while TCRdb's copy carries only in-frame clones and drops some. Found here are roughly 80,000 clones, roughly 80% of them singletons; the top ten hold just over 2.5%. The receptor's source is an adult with mismatch repair-deficient cancer. Sequences were derived from peripheral blood, sampled 12 weeks after starting pembrolizumab. V gene TRBV29-1 combines with J gene TRBJ2-7; TRBD1 aligns across 10 bases. CDR3 bases: TGCAGCGTATACGGGACAGGGGTTAGAAGGTACGAGCAGTACTTC. Translation gives CSVYGTGVRRYEQYF.